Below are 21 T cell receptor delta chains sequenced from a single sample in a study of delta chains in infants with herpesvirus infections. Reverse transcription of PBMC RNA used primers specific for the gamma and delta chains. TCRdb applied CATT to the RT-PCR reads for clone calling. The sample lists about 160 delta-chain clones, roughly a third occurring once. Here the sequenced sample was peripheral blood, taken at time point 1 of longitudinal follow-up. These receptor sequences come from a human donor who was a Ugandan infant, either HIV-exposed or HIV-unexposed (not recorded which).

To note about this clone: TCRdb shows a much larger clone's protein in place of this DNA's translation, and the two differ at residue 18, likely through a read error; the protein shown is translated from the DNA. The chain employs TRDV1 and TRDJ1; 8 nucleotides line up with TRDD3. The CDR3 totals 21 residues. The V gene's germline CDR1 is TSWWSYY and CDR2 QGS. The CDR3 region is CALGELRSYAGGGTFGDNLIF. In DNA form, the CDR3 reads TGTGCTCTTGGGGAACTTCGGTCCTACGCTGGGGGAGGGACCTTCGGAGATAACCTCATCTTT.

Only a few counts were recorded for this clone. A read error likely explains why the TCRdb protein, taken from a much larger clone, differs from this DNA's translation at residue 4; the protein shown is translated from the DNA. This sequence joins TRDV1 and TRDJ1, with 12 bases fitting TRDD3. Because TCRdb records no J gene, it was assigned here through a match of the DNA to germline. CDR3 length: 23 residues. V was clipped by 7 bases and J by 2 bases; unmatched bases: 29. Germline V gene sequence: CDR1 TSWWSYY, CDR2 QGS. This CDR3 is CALEVILPKRTGGYPSPTDKLIF. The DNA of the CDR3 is TGTGCTCTTGAGGTCATCCTTCCTAAACGTACTGGGGGATACCCGAGCCCGACCGATAAACTCATCTTT.

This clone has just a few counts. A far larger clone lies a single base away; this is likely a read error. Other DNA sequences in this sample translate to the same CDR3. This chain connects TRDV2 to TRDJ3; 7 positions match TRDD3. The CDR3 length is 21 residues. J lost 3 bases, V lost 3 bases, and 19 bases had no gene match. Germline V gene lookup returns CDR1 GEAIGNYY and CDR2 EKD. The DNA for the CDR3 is TGTGCCTGTGACGCCATCTTTACTGGGGATAATGACCTCTGGGACACCCGACAGATGTTTTTC. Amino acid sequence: CACDAIFTGDNDLWDTRQMFF.

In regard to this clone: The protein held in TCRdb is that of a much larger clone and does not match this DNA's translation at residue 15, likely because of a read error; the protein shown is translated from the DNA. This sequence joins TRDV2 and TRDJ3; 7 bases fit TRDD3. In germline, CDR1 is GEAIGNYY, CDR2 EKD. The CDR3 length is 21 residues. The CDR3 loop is CACDAIFTGDNDLWATRQMFF. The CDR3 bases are TGTGCCTGTGACGCCATCTTTACTGGGGATAACGACCTCTGGGCCACCCGACAGATGTTTTTC.

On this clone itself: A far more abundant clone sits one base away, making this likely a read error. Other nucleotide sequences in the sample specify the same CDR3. Here the CDR3 reads CALGVILPKRTGGYPSPTDKLIF. The CDR3 DNA follows: TGTGCTCTTGGGGTCATCCTTCCTAAACGTACTGGGGGATACCCGAGCCCGACAGATAAACTCATCTTT. The chain is built from TRDV1 and TRDJ1; 12 bases align to TRDD3. TCRdb is silent on the J gene; assignment here came from matching the DNA to germline. The CDR3 has 23 amino acids. The V gene's germline CDR1 is TSWWSYY and CDR2 QGS. With V trimmed by 4 bases and J by 5 bases, 29 bases remained unmatched.

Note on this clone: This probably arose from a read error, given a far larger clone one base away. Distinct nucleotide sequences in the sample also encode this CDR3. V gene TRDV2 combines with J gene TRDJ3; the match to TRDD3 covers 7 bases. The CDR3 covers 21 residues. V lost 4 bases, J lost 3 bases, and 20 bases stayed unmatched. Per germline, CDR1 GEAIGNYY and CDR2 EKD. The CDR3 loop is CACDAIFTGDNDLWDTRQMFF. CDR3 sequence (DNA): TGTGCCTGTGATGCCATCTTTACTGGGGATAACGACCTCTGGGACACCCGACAGATGTTTTTC.

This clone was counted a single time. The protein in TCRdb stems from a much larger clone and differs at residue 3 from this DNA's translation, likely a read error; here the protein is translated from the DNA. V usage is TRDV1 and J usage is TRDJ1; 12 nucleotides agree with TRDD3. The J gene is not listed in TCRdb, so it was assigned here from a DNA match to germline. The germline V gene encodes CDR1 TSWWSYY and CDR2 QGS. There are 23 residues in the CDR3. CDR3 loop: CARGVILPKRTGGYPSPTDKLIF. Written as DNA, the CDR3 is TGTGCTCGTGGGGTCATCCTTCCTAAACGTACTGGGGGATACCCGAGCCCGACCGATAAACTCATCTTT.

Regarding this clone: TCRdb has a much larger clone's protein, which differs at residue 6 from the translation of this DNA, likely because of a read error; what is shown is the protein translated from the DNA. The DNA for the CDR3 is TGTGCTCTTGGGGTCAGCCTTCCTAAACGTACTGGGGGATACCCGAGCCCGACCGATAAACTCATCTTT. Translating gives CALGVSLPKRTGGYPSPTDKLIF. V gene TRDV1 combines with J gene TRDJ1, with 12 bases that match TRDD3. TCRdb supplies no J gene; here it was assigned by aligning the nucleotide sequence to germline. J was trimmed by 2 bases and V by 4 bases; bases with no gene match: 26. The CDR3 is made up of 23 amino acids. Germline CDR1 is TSWWSYY and CDR2 is QGS.

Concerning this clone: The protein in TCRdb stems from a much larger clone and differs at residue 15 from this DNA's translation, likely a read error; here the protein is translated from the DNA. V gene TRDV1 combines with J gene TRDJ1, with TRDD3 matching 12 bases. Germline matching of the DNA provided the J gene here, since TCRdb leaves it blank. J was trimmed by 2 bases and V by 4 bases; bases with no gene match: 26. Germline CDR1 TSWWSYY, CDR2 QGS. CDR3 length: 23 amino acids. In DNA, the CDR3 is TGTGCTCTTGGGGTCATCCTTCCTAAACGTACTGGGGGATACCAGAGCCCGACCGATAAACTCATCTTT. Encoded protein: CALGVILPKRTGGYQSPTDKLIF.

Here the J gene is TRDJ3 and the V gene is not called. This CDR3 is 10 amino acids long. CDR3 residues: CSGDTRQMFF. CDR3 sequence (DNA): TGCTCCGGGGACACCCGACAGATGTTTTTC.

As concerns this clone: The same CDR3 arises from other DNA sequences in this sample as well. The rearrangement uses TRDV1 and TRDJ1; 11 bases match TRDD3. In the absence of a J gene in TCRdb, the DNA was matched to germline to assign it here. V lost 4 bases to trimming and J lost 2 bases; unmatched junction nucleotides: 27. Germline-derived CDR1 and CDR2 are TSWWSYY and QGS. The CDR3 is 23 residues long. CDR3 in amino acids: CALGVILPKRTGGYPSPTDKLIF. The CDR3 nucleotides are TGTGCTCTTGGGGTTATCCTTCCTAAACGTACTGGGGGATATCCGAGCCCGACCGATAAACTCATCTTT.

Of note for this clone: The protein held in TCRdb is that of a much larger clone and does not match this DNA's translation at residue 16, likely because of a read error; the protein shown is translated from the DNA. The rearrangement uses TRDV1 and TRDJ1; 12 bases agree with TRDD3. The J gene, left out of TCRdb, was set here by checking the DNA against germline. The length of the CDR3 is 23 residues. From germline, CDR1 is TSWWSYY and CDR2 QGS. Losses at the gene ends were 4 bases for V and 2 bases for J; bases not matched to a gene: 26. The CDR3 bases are TGTGCTCTTGGGGTCATCCTTCCTAAACGTACTGGGGGATACCCGATCCCGACCGATAAACTCATCTTT. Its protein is CALGVILPKRTGGYPIPTDKLIF.

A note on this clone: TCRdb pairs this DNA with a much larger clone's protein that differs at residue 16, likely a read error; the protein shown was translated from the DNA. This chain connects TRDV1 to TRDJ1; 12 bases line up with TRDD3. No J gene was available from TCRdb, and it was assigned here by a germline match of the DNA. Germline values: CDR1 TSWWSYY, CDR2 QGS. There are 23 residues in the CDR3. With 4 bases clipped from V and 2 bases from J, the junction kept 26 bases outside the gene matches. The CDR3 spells CALGVILPKRTGGYPGPTDKLIF. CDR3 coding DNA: TGTGCTCTTGGGGTCATCCTTCCTAAACGTACTGGGGGATACCCGGGCCCGACCGATAAACTCATCTTT.

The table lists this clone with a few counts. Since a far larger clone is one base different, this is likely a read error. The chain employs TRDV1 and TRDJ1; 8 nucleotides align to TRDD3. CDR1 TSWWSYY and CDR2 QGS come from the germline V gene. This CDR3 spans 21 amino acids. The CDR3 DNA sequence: TGTGCTCTTGGGAAACTTCGGTCCTACGCTGGGGGAGGGACCTTCGGAGATAAACTCATCTTT. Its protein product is CALGKLRSYAGGGTFGDKLIF.

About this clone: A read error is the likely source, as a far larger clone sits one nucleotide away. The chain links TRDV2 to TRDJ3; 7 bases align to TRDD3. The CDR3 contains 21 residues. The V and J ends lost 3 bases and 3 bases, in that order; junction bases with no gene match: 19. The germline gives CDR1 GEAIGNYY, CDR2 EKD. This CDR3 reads CACDAIFAGDNDLWDTRQMFF. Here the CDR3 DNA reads TGTGCCTGTGACGCCATCTTTGCTGGGGATAACGACCTCTGGGACACCCGACAGATGTTTTTC.

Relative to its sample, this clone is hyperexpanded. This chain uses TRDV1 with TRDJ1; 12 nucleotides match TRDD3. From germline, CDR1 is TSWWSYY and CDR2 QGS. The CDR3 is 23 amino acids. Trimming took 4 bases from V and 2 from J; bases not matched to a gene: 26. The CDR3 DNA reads TGTGCTCTTGGGGTCATCCTTCCTAAACGTACTGGGGGATACCCGAGCCCGACCGATAAACTCATCTTT. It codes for CALGVILPKRTGGYPSPTDKLIF.

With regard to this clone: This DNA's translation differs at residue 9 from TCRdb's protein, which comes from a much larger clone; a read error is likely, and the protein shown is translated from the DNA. The DNA of the CDR3 is TGTGCTCTTGGGGTCATCCTTCCTAGACGTACTGGGGGATACCCGAGCCCGACCGATAAACTCATCTTT. It codes for CALGVILPRRTGGYPSPTDKLIF. The gene calls are TRDV1 and TRDJ1; 12 bases agree with TRDD3. The J gene is not listed in TCRdb, so it was assigned here from a DNA match to germline. J gave up 2 bases and V 4 bases, and 26 bases lay outside the gene matches. The CDR3 contains 23 residues. Per germline, CDR1 TSWWSYY and CDR2 QGS.

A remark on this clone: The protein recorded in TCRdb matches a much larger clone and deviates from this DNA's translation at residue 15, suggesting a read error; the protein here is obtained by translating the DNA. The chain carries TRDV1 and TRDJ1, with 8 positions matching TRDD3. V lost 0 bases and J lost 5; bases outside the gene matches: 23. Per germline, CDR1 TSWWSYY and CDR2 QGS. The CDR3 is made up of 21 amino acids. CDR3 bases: TGTGCTCTTGGGGAACTTCGGTCCTACGCTGGGGGAGGGACCTCCGGAGATAAACTCATCTTT. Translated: CALGELRSYAGGGTSGDKLIF.

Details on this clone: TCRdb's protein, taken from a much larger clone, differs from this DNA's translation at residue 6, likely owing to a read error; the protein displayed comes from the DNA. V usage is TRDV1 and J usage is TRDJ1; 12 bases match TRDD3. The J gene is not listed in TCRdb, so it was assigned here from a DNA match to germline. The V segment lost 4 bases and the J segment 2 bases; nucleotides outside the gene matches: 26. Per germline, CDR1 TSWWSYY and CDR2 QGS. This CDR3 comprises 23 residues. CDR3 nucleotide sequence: TGTGCTCTTGGGGTCTTCCTTCCTAAACGTACTGGGGGATACCCGAGCCCGACCGATAAACTCATCTTT. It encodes CALGVFLPKRTGGYPSPTDKLIF.

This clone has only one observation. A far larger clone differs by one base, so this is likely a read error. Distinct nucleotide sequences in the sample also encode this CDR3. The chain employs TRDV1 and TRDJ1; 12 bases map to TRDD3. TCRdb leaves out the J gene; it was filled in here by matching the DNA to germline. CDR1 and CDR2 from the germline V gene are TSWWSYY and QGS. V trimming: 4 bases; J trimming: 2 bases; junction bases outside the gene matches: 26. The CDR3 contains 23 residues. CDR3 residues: CALGVILPKRTGGYPSPTDKLIF. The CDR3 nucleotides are TGTGCTCTTGGGGTCATCCTCCCTAAACGTACTGGGGGATACCCGAGCCCGACCGATAAACTCATCTTT.

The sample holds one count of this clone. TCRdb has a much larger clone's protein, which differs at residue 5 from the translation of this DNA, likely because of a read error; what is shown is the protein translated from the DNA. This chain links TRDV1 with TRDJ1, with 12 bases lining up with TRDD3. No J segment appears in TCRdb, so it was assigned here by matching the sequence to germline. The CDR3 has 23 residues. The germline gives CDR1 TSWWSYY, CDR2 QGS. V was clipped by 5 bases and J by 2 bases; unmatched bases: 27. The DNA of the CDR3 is TGTGCTCTTGGGATCATCCTTCCTAAACGTACTGGGGGATACCCGAGCCCGACCGATAAACTCATCTTT. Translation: CALGIILPKRTGGYPSPTDKLIF.